Sequencing of this T cell receptor beta chain was carried out in a study of a mutant IDH1 vaccine in newly diagnosed glioma. Study-wide context: Patients received vaccination from 4-6 weeks after radiotherapy alone, or with temozolomide cycles. It was at week 35 that visit V12 occurred, and at week 47 that visit V13 did. Study findings and constraints: Pseudoprogression seemingly bore no relation to changes in top peripheral T cell clonotypes. Among patients, around 93% showed immune responses induced by the vaccine.

This CDR3 comprises 13 residues. V was shortened by 4 bases and J by 0 bases, with 6 bases between the two germline ends. CDR1 MNHEY and CDR2 SMNVEV come from the germline V gene (reference sequence). Documented time point: week 47, end of study. The content of each vaccine dose was 300 ug of mutant IDH1 20-mer peptide, and topical imiquimod accompanied it. This clone was found a few times. Its matching antigen is unknown. TCRdb's copy holds only in-frame clones and misses some; the assay was immunoSEQ multiplex PCR. This table has some 35,000 clones, 65% to 80% appearing once. The chain has TRBV27 and TRBJ1-1, with a tentative D call TRBD1 (5 bases). This receptor was taken from a man in his forties or fifties with glioma. The sample here was PBMCs, taken from a glioma patient whose treatment included an IDH1 peptide vaccine. CDR3 region: CASSSGLNTEAFF. As DNA, the CDR3 is TGTGCCAGCAGTTCGGGACTGAACACTGAAGCTTTCTTT.